This TCR beta chain was retrieved from a study of blood T cell repertoires in COVID-19 (dated by TCRdb to 2018 to 2020). For context, the study as a whole: The collaborator samples originated in the United States, Italy and Spain and spanned the acute and convalescent phases of COVID-19. The prospective study material was composed of cDNA or gDNA derived from T cells, B-cell-depleted T cells, or PBMCs. Subjects who had been exposed to COVID-19, were actively infected with it, or had recovered from it provided the deeply sampled blood TCRbeta repertoires that made up the dataset. The repertoires were released in a freely available public database meant as a resource for research on the immune response to SARS-CoV-2. Samples came from the ongoing ImmuneRACE study (first 160 participants) plus 1,254 subjects from 6 global collaborators. Sample metadata almost always included a de-identified subject ID, COVID-19 status, age in years and sex. Where HLA class I and class II types were available, the types were taken from metadata supplied by the sample provider, not from assay-based typing. The research as a whole found: The quantity of clinical and demographic metadata differed by source and by participant and was supplied without curation.

As concerns this clone: No cognate antigen has been identified for it. Base qualities are missing; no much larger clone stands one base away.

The immunoSEQ Assay, a bias-controlled multiplex PCR, was used to amplify TCRbeta CDR3 regions from genomic DNA. Processing in the source paper ran as follows. The number of nucleated cells in each sample was estimated by amplification of reference gene primers within the assay. Sequence reads were collapsed and filtered to measure the absolute abundance of every unique TCRbeta CDR3 rearrangement. Productive Simpson clonality was computed per sample as the square root of Simpson's diversity index over productive rearrangements. Here the immuneACCESS table is served through TCRdb, limited to in-frame sequences with V and J called. Missing clones are a known gap in these copies; in checked studies unresolved V genes cover under half, and the rest lacks a known reason. Clone size and V and J calls were adopted from that table, with D and trimming inferred from the DNA. This sample holds about 110,000 clones; 88% were observed only once. The ten largest clones take up 2% to 2.5% of the sample.

The collaborating institutions used their own protocols to collect whole blood in K2EDTA tubes. For TCRbeta analysis, collaborators shipped samples as frozen whole blood, isolated PBMCs, or DNA extracted from either of those sample types. The CDR3 has 14 amino acids, counting the end cysteine and phenylalanine. Only CDR3 DNA is held: 42 bases, read in frame from base 1. The germline V and J ends show losses of 4 bases and 10 bases respectively, and no gene match explains 6 bases of the junction. In the germline V gene, CDR1 corresponds to SGDLS and CDR2 to YYNGEE. The V gene is TRBV9 and the J gene is TRBJ1-6, with 9 bases aligning to TRBD1. The sequence derives from a human donor in a cohort sampled during active COVID-19. Sequenced sample: peripheral blood. The CDR3 sequence is CASSSQGTGSPLHF. The DNA sequence is given as TGTGCCAGCAGCTCACAGGGGACAGGGTCACCCCTCCACTTT. The CDR3 plus the reference TRBV9 and TRBJ1-6 genes for the other parts give the full variable domain: DSGVTQTPKHLITATGQRVTLRCSPRSGDLSVYWYQQSLDQGLQFLIQYYNGEERAKGNILERFSAQQFPDLHSELNLSSLELGDSALYFCASSSQGTGSPLHFGNGTRLTVT.